This TCR beta chain was identified in a study of siplizumab effects on memory and regulatory T cells. This CDR3 is 17 amino acids long. Per germline, CDR1 SGDLS and CDR2 YYNGEE. V gave up 0 bases and J gave up 1 base; unmatched junction bases: 9. It was approximately 99,000 TCR templates that were assayed per sample. TCRdb keeps only in-frame clones here, not all; method: immunoSEQ multiplex PCR. Of over 60,000 clones in the sample, 75% to 95% were seen once. Remarks on this clone: Its antigen is still unknown.

Study-level findings and limits: Unstimulated subsets were the mapping target of only a minor fraction of alloreactive clones.

This TCR came from a human donor in good health. The sample consisted of CD8+ T cells sorted from blood. The chain combines TRBV9 with TRBJ2-5, with 7 nucleotides matching TRBD2. The CDR3 reads CASSVAGLADLQETQYF. The CDR3 DNA reads as TGTGCCAGCAGCGTAGCTGGTCTAGCGGACCTCCAAGAGACCCAGTACTTC.